A selection of T cell receptor beta chains follows, all from one sample in a study of blood T cell repertoires in COVID-19. TCRdb's table, derived via immunoSEQ multiplex PCR, lists solely in-frame clones and lacks some. Among some 120,000 clones, about 80% were seen once, and the ten largest hold 25%. What was sequenced was peripheral blood. These receptor sequences come from a human donor in a cohort sampled during active COVID-19. The CDR3 runs from the conserved cysteine through the conserved F or W. D genes are given only for firm matches. The size of a clone is reported for some rows only, either as once, few or many, or as a class for expanded clones.

CDR3nt: TGTGCCAGCAGTTTATCCCCCGGGAAGGGGGTCTTTGAAAAACTGTTTTTT
CDR3aa: CASSLSPGKGVFEKLFF
abundance: once
d_gene: .
v_gene: TRBV28
j_gene: TRBJ1-4

CDR3nt: TGTGCCAGCAGTGAAATTGGGGCCCGATCTGGAAACACCATATATTTT
CDR3aa: CASSEIGARSGNTIYF
abundance: .
d_gene: .
v_gene: TRBV2
j_gene: TRBJ1-3

CDR3nt: TGTGCCAGCAGATTAGGGCAGGGGACAGGAAACACCATATATTTT
CDR3aa: CASRLGQGTGNTIYF
abundance: .
d_gene: .
v_gene: TRBV7-9
j_gene: TRBJ1-3

CDR3nt: TGTGCCAGCCGTGCGGGAAACACTGAAGCTTTCTTT
CDR3aa: CASRAGNTEAFF
abundance: .
d_gene: .
v_gene: TRBV28
j_gene: TRBJ1-1

CDR3nt: TGTGCCAGCAGTAGAGAGACAGTGCCCTATAATTCACCCCTCCACTTT
CDR3aa: CASSRETVPYNSPLHF
abundance: once
d_gene: .
v_gene: TRBV27
j_gene: TRBJ1-6

CDR3nt: TGTGCCAGCAGCCGTGTGGGGGGGGAGACCCAGTACTTC
CDR3aa: CASSRVGGETQYF
abundance: .
d_gene: TRBD2
v_gene: TRBV7-3
j_gene: TRBJ2-5

CDR3nt: TGTGCCAGCAGTGAGGGGAGAGCCTATGGCTACACCTTC
CDR3aa: CASSEGRAYGYTF
abundance: .
d_gene: .
v_gene: TRBV2
j_gene: TRBJ1-2

CDR3nt: TGTGCCAGCAGCGCGGACAGGGCTAGCTATGGCTACACCTTC
CDR3aa: CASSADRASYGYTF
abundance: .
d_gene: TRBD1
v_gene: TRBV11-2
j_gene: TRBJ1-2

CDR3nt: TGTGCCAGCTCACCGGGAGTTTCGAGCTCCTATAATTCACCCCTCCACTTT
CDR3aa: CASSPGVSSSYNSPLHF
abundance: .
d_gene: .
v_gene: TRBV18
j_gene: TRBJ1-6

CDR3nt: TGCGCCAGCAGCTTGCGTGGGAGCTCCTACAATGAGCAGTTCTTC
CDR3aa: CASSLRGSSYNEQFF
abundance: .
d_gene: .
v_gene: TRBV5-1
j_gene: TRBJ2-1

CDR3nt: TGTGCCAGTAGTCCCCTAATTTTCCAGGGGATCACTGAAGCTTTCTTT
CDR3aa: CASSPLIFQGITEAFF
abundance: .
d_gene: .
v_gene: TRBV19
j_gene: TRBJ1-1

CDR3nt: TGTGCCAGCAGTGAAGCGAGAGACGGCCCGGGAACCCAGTACTTC
CDR3aa: CASSEARDGPGTQYF
abundance: .
d_gene: .
v_gene: TRBV2
j_gene: TRBJ2-5

CDR3nt: TGTGCCACCAGCAGAGGTCAGGGGGATAATGGCTACACCTTC
CDR3aa: CATSRGQGDNGYTF
abundance: .
d_gene: TRBD1
v_gene: TRBV15
j_gene: TRBJ1-2

CDR3nt: TGTGCCAGCTCACCGACTAGCGGGGCCTCGGAGCAGTTCTTC
CDR3aa: CASSPTSGASEQFF
abundance: .
d_gene: TRBD2
v_gene: TRBV18
j_gene: TRBJ2-1

CDR3nt: TGTGCCAGTAGCCCGGGACAACTGGGAAACACCATATATTTT
CDR3aa: CASSPGQLGNTIYF
abundance: once
d_gene: .
v_gene: TRBV19
j_gene: TRBJ1-3

CDR3nt: TGTGCCAGCAGCTTCGGGACTAGCGACGAGCAGTACTTC
CDR3aa: CASSFGTSDEQYF
abundance: .
d_gene: TRBD2
v_gene: TRBV5-4
j_gene: TRBJ2-7

CDR3nt: TGTGCCAGCAGCCAAGAGGCGACTAGCAGTGAGCAGTTCTTC
CDR3aa: CASSQEATSSEQFF
abundance: .
d_gene: TRBD2
v_gene: TRBV14
j_gene: TRBJ2-1

CDR3nt: TGTGCCAGCAACACGGGACAGGGGCTTACAGATACGCAGTATTTT
CDR3aa: CASNTGQGLTDTQYF
abundance: once
d_gene: TRBD1
v_gene: TRBV2
j_gene: TRBJ2-3

CDR3nt: TGCGCCAGCAGCCGAGCGGGTCGTGGGGCCGGGGAGCTGTTTTTT
CDR3aa: CASSRAGRGAGELFF
abundance: .
d_gene: .
v_gene: TRBV4-3
j_gene: TRBJ2-2

CDR3nt: TGTGCCAGCAGTTTTCAGGGAAGCACTGAAGCTTTCTTT
CDR3aa: CASSFQGSTEAFF
abundance: few
d_gene: .
v_gene: TRBV12-3/TRBV12-4
j_gene: TRBJ1-1

CDR3nt: TGTGCCAGTAGTCGACAGGGGCTCGCGAACACCGGGGAGCTGTTTTTT
CDR3aa: CASSRQGLANTGELFF
abundance: .
d_gene: TRBD1
v_gene: TRBV19
j_gene: TRBJ2-2

CDR3nt: TGCAGCGTTGTAGCGGGGACCACCTACGAGCAGTACTTC
CDR3aa: CSVVAGTTYEQYF
abundance: once
d_gene: TRBD2
v_gene: TRBV29-1
j_gene: TRBJ2-7

CDR3nt: TGTGCCAGCAGCCTTGGACAGGGTGACATGAACACTGAAGCTTTCTTT
CDR3aa: CASSLGQGDMNTEAFF
abundance: .
d_gene: TRBD1
v_gene: TRBV13
j_gene: TRBJ1-1

CDR3nt: TGTGCCAGCAGCAACCAGGGTTTGACTAATGAAAAACTGTTTTTT
CDR3aa: CASSNQGLTNEKLFF
abundance: .
d_gene: .
v_gene: TRBV7-9
j_gene: TRBJ1-4

CDR3nt: TGTGCCAGCAGATTACCGGGACAGGGGATACGAGCTAACTATGGCTACACCTTC
CDR3aa: CASRLPGQGIRANYGYTF
abundance: .
d_gene: TRBD1
v_gene: TRBV28
j_gene: TRBJ1-2

CDR3nt: TGTGCCAGCAGAACCGACGGGGGGCGCGACACTGAAGCTTTCTTT
CDR3aa: CASRTDGGRDTEAFF
abundance: few
d_gene: .
v_gene: TRBV6-5
j_gene: TRBJ1-1

CDR3nt: TGTGCCAGCAGCTTAGCCCCAGCGGGCACTAGCACAGATACGCAGTATTTT
CDR3aa: CASSLAPAGTSTDTQYF
abundance: .
d_gene: .
v_gene: TRBV7-2
j_gene: TRBJ2-3

CDR3nt: TGTGCCAGCAGCCAGGGGGAGGGTAATTCACCCCTCCACTTT
CDR3aa: CASSQGEGNSPLHF
abundance: .
d_gene: .
v_gene: TRBV3-1/TRBV3-2
j_gene: TRBJ1-6

CDR3nt: TGCGCCAGCAGCAACCCCGGGACAAGACAAGAGACCCAGTACTTC
CDR3aa: CASSNPGTRQETQYF
abundance: .
d_gene: .
v_gene: TRBV5-1
j_gene: TRBJ2-5

CDR3nt: TGTGCCAGCACGACCCCTCTCGGGGGCTACACCTTC
CDR3aa: CASTTPLGGYTF
abundance: few
d_gene: .
v_gene: TRBV5-4
j_gene: TRBJ1-2

CDR3nt: TGTGCCAGCAGCTTCAATTCCGGGACAGGGGGTGGGCAAGAGACCCAGTACTTC
CDR3aa: CASSFNSGTGGGQETQYF
abundance: .
d_gene: TRBD1
v_gene: TRBV7-2
j_gene: TRBJ2-5

CDR3nt: TGTGCCAGCAGTTACCATTGGGGCAGCAATCAGCCCCAGCATTTT
CDR3aa: CASSYHWGSNQPQHF
abundance: few
d_gene: .
v_gene: TRBV6-2/TRBV6-3
j_gene: TRBJ1-5

CDR3nt: TGTGCCAGCAGCGATAGCGGGGGAGCAGGAGAGACCCAGTACTTC
CDR3aa: CASSDSGGAGETQYF
abundance: .
d_gene: TRBD2
v_gene: TRBV7-3
j_gene: TRBJ2-5

CDR3nt: TGTGCCAGCAGCTTAGACGGAAGGTGGACTAGCGGGTCCAATGAGCAGTTCTTC
CDR3aa: CASSLDGRWTSGSNEQFF
abundance: .
d_gene: TRBD2
v_gene: TRBV7-6
j_gene: TRBJ2-1

CDR3nt: TGTGCCATCAGTCAACAGGCTGTGAACACTGAAGCTTTCTTT
CDR3aa: CAISQQAVNTEAFF
abundance: .
d_gene: .
v_gene: TRBV10-3
j_gene: TRBJ1-1

CDR3nt: TGTGCCAGCTCATCAAAGCAAGAGGGGGACACTGAAGCTTTCTTT
CDR3aa: CASSSKQEGDTEAFF
abundance: .
d_gene: .
v_gene: TRBV18
j_gene: TRBJ1-1

CDR3nt: TGTGCCAGCAGCCAAGGGGCAGCTGCTTACAATGAGCAGTTCTTC
CDR3aa: CASSQGAAAYNEQFF
abundance: few
d_gene: .
v_gene: TRBV3-1/TRBV3-2
j_gene: TRBJ2-1

CDR3nt: TGTGCCAGCAGCTTAGGGGCAGAAGGGGCAGCTAACTATGGCTACACCTTC
CDR3aa: CASSLGAEGAANYGYTF
abundance: .
d_gene: .
v_gene: TRBV7-6
j_gene: TRBJ1-2

CDR3nt: TGTGCCAGCAGGGGGACAGGGCAAAATGAAAAACTGTTTTTT
CDR3aa: CASRGTGQNEKLFF
abundance: .
d_gene: TRBD1
v_gene: TRBV2
j_gene: TRBJ1-4

CDR3nt: TGTGCCCTCGGACAGGCGAACACCGGGGAGCTGTTTTTT
CDR3aa: CALGQANTGELFF
abundance: .
d_gene: TRBD1
v_gene: TRBV10-3
j_gene: TRBJ2-2

CDR3nt: TGTGCCAGCAGCCAATTACAGGGATACGAGCAGTACTTC
CDR3aa: CASSQLQGYEQYF
abundance: .
d_gene: .
v_gene: TRBV5-4
j_gene: TRBJ2-7

CDR3nt: TGTGCCGTCAGGGCTAGCACAGATACGCAGTATTTT
CDR3aa: CAVRASTDTQYF
abundance: .
d_gene: .
v_gene: TRBV6-6
j_gene: TRBJ2-3

CDR3nt: TGTGCCTGGAGTTCCGACCACAGGTTTGTCTATGGCTACACCTTC
CDR3aa: CAWSSDHRFVYGYTF
abundance: .
d_gene: .
v_gene: TRBV30
j_gene: TRBJ1-2

CDR3nt: TGTGCCAGCAGCGAGGGGGGGGCCGGGCGGGGGTCCTACGAGCAGTACTTC
CDR3aa: CASSEGGAGRGSYEQYF
abundance: .
d_gene: .
v_gene: TRBV7-9
j_gene: TRBJ2-7

CDR3nt: TGTGCCAGCAGCAGGGACAAAGGCTATGGCTACACCTTC
CDR3aa: CASSRDKGYGYTF
abundance: few
d_gene: .
v_gene: TRBV7-2
j_gene: TRBJ1-2

CDR3nt: TGTGCCAGCAGAGGGACAGGGAATAGCTATGGCTACACCTTC
CDR3aa: CASRGTGNSYGYTF
abundance: .
d_gene: TRBD1
v_gene: TRBV28
j_gene: TRBJ1-2

CDR3nt: TGTGCCAGCAGCTTAACTCTCCACCCCCCGGGCAATGAGCAGTTCTTC
CDR3aa: CASSLTLHPPGNEQFF
abundance: .
d_gene: .
v_gene: TRBV7-3
j_gene: TRBJ2-1

CDR3nt: TGTGCCAGCACCGGATCAAACAGGGCGGCTACCGAAAAACTGTTTTTT
CDR3aa: CASTGSNRAATEKLFF
abundance: .
d_gene: .
v_gene: TRBV28
j_gene: TRBJ1-4

CDR3nt: TGTGCCAGCAGTATAGGACAGGGGTTTCCGCAGCCCCAGCATTTT
CDR3aa: CASSIGQGFPQPQHF
abundance: .
d_gene: TRBD1
v_gene: TRBV28
j_gene: TRBJ1-5

CDR3nt: TGCGCCAGCAGCTTGGAGAGGGGGTCCTACGAGCAGTACTTC
CDR3aa: CASSLERGSYEQYF
abundance: .
d_gene: .
v_gene: TRBV5-1
j_gene: TRBJ2-7

CDR3nt: TGTGCCAGTTCCAAAGGGGGCGGACAGCCGAACACTGAAGCTTTCTTT
CDR3aa: CASSKGGGQPNTEAFF
abundance: .
d_gene: TRBD1
v_gene: TRBV19
j_gene: TRBJ1-1

CDR3nt: TGTGCCAGCAGTTCCCCCGGACAGGGGGGCTACGAGCAGTACTTC
CDR3aa: CASSSPGQGGYEQYF
abundance: .
d_gene: TRBD1
v_gene: TRBV28
j_gene: TRBJ2-7

CDR3nt: TGTGCCAGCAGCTCCCCCCAGGATACGCAGTATTTT
CDR3aa: CASSSPQDTQYF
abundance: .
d_gene: .
v_gene: TRBV11-1
j_gene: TRBJ2-3

CDR3nt: TGTGCCATCAGTGAGCGCGAGGGAGGAACTGACGAGCAGTACTTC
CDR3aa: CAISEREGGTDEQYF
abundance: .
d_gene: .
v_gene: TRBV10-3
j_gene: TRBJ2-7

CDR3nt: TGTGCCAGCAGTCATACTAGCGGGAGGTTCGATGAGCAGTTCTTC
CDR3aa: CASSHTSGRFDEQFF
abundance: .
d_gene: TRBD2
v_gene: TRBV6-2/TRBV6-3
j_gene: TRBJ2-1

CDR3nt: TGCGCCGGAGACAGGGGAGGACAGCCCCAGCATTTT
CDR3aa: CAGDRGGQPQHF
abundance: .
d_gene: TRBD1
v_gene: TRBV5-1
j_gene: TRBJ1-5

CDR3nt: TGTGCCAGCAGCGCGGAAGGGGCGCAGTATTTT
CDR3aa: CASSAEGAQYF
abundance: .
d_gene: .
v_gene: TRBV5-5
j_gene: TRBJ2-3

CDR3nt: TGTGCCATTGAATTTAGGGGATACACCGGGGAGCTGTTTTTT
CDR3aa: CAIEFRGYTGELFF
abundance: .
d_gene: .
v_gene: TRBV30
j_gene: TRBJ2-2